This T cell receptor (beta chain) emerged from a study of cytomegalovirus exposure and HLA in healthy donors. Use of 60 Vbeta and 13 Jbeta primers characterized the PCR. This table comes from immunoSEQ multiplex PCR, and its TCRdb copy is limited to in-frame clones, with some not included. Here the sample spans 110,000 to 150,000 clones, about 84% being singletons. This CDR3 region has 15 residues. The trim removed 5 bases at V and 2 bases at J, leaving 8 bases unmatched. Germline V gene lookup returns CDR1 SGHAT and CDR2 FQNNGV. Sequenced: PBMCs. This sequence was found in a male donor in good health and CMV-seronegative. The J gene is TRBJ2-5, the V gene TRBV11-2, with 7 bases matching TRBD1. The CDR3 reads CASSPLGQSQETQYF. DNA of the CDR3: TGTGCCAGCAGCCCCCTGGGACAGTCACAAGAGACCCAGTACTTC.